This TCR beta chain was documented in a study of shared clonotypes between healthy human individuals (dated by TCRdb to the early 2020s). About the study as a whole: The cohort included a few men and a couple of women between 18 and 49 years of age. For each donor, CD4 naive and CD4 memory were each run on three plates, CD8 naive on two plates, and CD8 memory on one plate. The study deeply sequenced blood TCR repertoires of about five healthy adults to estimate repertoire size and the extent of clonotype sharing between individuals. To increase sequencing depth and limit assay-specific biases, TCR repertoire library preparation and sequencing were carried out by different laboratories using diverse techniques. Each donor's leukapheresis produced roughly between about 0.9 and 9.5 billion PBMCs. Broad study findings and their caveats: When a handful of donors were compared, the shared fraction of clonotypes was roughly 4.8% for naive CD4, 3.5% to 4% for naive CD8, about 2.5% for memory CD4, and 0.35% to 0.4% for memory CD8. Sampling was restricted to blood, and TCR repertoires in tissues likely differ from the TCR repertoires found in blood. Higher generation probabilities were observed for clonotypes shared by all four sorted-subset donors than for non-shared clonotypes. Pairwise subsampling led to the expectation that sequencing depth would affect the degree of clonotype sharing among donors. Naive subsets generally had larger estimated clonotype richness than memory subsets. Because the study included only a small number of donors, the genetic and exposure-history diversity represented was limited. Even with the large sequencing depth, rarefaction of the sorted-subset datasets indicated that sequencing was incomplete.

Using the deep immunoSEQ assay, multiplex PCR amplified TCR CDR3 regions from genomic DNA. Extracted genomic DNA from each cell subset was distributed evenly across all wells of several immunoSEQ 96-well plates, and each plate was treated as a replicate. Each replicate PCR for sorted subsets received about 210 ng genomic DNA, equal to about 30,000 T cell genomes. Purified libraries were measured with a Qubit 3.0 fluorometer, size-checked on a Bioanalyzer 2100, and measured again with the KAPA Library Quantification kit. Every immunoSEQ 96-well plate was sequenced on a dedicated single-read 150-cycle Illumina NextSeq 550 flow cell. On the study's bioinformatics: The immunoSEQ output contained only junctional sequences without quality scores, so filtering could not match that applied to full-length reads. To assign V/J genes and CDR3, sequences were annotated using PyIR, a Python wrapper for IgBLAST v1.9, with IMGT germline references. Reads were removed for weak V/J assignments (E-value above 1e-6), missing CDR3, stop codons, out-of-frame junctions, or ambiguous translated residues. V3J clonotypes were defined by identical inferred V gene, J gene, and CDR3 amino acid sequence. To compute the percentage overlap between repertoires, the number of shared unique clonotypes was divided by the size of the smaller repertoire. Richness of each repertoire was evaluated using RTK rarefaction, the Chao1 estimator, and Recon v2.1 estimates of unobserved clonotypes. For all TCRbeta clonotypes obtained by the gDNA method from four donors, generation probabilities were computed with OLGA. In TCRdb, the immuneACCESS table is reduced to in-frame sequences with V and J assigned. These tables do not hold every clone; where another copy was compared, an unresolved V gene accounts for under half, and the others remain unexplained. The V and J calls and the clone size are those of that table, but D and trimming were determined from the DNA. The sample table lists around 1,900,000 clones, 93% of them with a count of one. The top ten constitute over 1.5% of the sample.

CD8 naive samples consisted of CD45RO-negative cells that were positively selected for CCR7, yielding a CD45RA+CCR7+ population without TemRA cells. The donors were healthy, HIV-negative adults with no recently reported acute infections or vaccinations. Only Caucasian adults living in Nashville, Tennessee, USA were represented among the donors. Blood was collected by leukapheresis, and PBMCs were isolated by Ficoll-Histopaque density gradient centrifugation and then cryopreserved in liquid nitrogen vapor phase. Purity and quantity of every magnetically sorted T cell population were checked by analytical flow cytometry. Genomic DNA was isolated from every sorted fraction and measured by UV absorbance on a Nanodrop 2000c. The germline V gene (reference sequence) specifies SEHNR as CDR1 and FQNEAQ as CDR2. For this chain, trimming is 5 bases at the V end and 5 bases at the J end, and the number of junction bases without a gene match is 7. There are 16 amino acids in the CDR3, from cysteine to phenylalanine inclusive. Only the CDR3 portion is preserved as DNA: 48 bases, with reading frame beginning at the first base.

Comment on this clone: Its binding antigen is unknown. Within one base of it there is no much larger clone, and no base qualities were kept.

This sequence originates from a man younger than 35 in good health. Some clones in this sample may be carry-over from other donors' samples. The rearranged chain carries TRBV7-9 and TRBJ2-3; TRBD2 lines up with 13 middle nucleotides. Sequencing was performed on naive CD8+ T cells from PBMCs. Sample cell subset or site, as interpreted from the label and publication: CD45RA+CCR7+. The CDR3 in this case is CASSPRGLAGQDTQYF. The nucleotides are TGTGCCAGCAGCCCAAGGGGACTAGCGGGACAAGATACGCAGTATTTT. Beyond the CDR3, the reference TRBV7-9 and TRBJ2-3 genes provide the residues; the full variable domain reads: DTGVSQNPRHKITKRGQNVTFRCDPISEHNRLYWYRQTLGQGPEFLTYFQNEAQLEKSRLLSDRFSAERPKGSFSTLEIQRTEQGDSAMYLCASSPRGLAGQDTQYFGPGTRLTVL.